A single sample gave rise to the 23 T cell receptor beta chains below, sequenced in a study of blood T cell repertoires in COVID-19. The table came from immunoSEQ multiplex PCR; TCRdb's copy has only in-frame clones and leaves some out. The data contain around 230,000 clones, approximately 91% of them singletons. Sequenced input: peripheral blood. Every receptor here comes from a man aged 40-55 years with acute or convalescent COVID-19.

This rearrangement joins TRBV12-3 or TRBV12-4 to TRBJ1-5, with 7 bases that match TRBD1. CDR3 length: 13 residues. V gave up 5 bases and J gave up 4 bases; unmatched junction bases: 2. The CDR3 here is CASSPRGNQPQHF. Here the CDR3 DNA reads TGTGCCAGCAGTCCCAGGGGGAATCAGCCCCAGCATTTT.

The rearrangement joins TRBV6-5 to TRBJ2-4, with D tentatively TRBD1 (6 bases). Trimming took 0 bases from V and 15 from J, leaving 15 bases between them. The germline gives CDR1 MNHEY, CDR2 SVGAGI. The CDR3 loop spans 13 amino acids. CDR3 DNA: TGTGCCAGCAGTTACTCGTCGACACAGGGACGGTACTTC. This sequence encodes CASSYSSTQGRYF.

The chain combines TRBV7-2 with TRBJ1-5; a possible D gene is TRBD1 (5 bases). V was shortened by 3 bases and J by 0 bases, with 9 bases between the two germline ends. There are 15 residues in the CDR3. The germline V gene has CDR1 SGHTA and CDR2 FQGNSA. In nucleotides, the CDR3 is TGTGCCAGCAGCTTGGGGCCTTATAGCAATCAGCCCCAGCATTTT. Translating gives CASSLGPYSNQPQHF.

This chain's CDR3 is CSVPGHTYEQYF. For the CDR3, the DNA is TGCAGCGTCCCGGGACACACCTACGAGCAGTACTTC. V usage is TRBV29-1 and J usage is TRBJ2-7; maybe TRBD1 (6 bases). With 6 bases removed from V and 2 bases from J, the gap between germline ends came to 11 bases. The CDR3 runs to 12 residues. Germline V gene sequence: CDR1 SQVTM, CDR2 ANQGSEA.

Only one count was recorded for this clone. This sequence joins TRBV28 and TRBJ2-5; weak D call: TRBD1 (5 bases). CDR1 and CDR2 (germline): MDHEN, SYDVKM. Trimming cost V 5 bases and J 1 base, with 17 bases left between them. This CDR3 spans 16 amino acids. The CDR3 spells CASSPLVGRSQETQYF. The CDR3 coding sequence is TGTGCCAGCAGTCCCCTTGTGGGGCGGAGCCAAGAGACCCAGTACTTC.

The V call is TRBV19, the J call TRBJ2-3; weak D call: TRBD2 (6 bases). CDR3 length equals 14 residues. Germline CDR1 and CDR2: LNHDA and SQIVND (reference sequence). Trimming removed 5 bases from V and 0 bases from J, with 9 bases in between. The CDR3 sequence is CASSWGLSTDTQYF. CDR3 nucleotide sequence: TGTGCCAGTAGTTGGGGACTTAGCACAGATACGCAGTATTTT.

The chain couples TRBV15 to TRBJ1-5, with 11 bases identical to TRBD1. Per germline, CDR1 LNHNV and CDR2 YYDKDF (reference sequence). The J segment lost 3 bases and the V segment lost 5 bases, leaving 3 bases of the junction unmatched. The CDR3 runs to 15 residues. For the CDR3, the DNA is TGTGCCACCAGCGGACAGGGGGCTTTCAATCAGCCCCAGCATTTT. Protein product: CATSGQGAFNQPQHF.

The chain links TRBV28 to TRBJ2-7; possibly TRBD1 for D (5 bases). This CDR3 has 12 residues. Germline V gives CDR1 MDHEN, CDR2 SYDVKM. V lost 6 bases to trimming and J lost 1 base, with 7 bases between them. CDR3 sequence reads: CASRYRSYEQYF. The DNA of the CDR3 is TGTGCCAGCAGGTACAGGTCCTACGAGCAGTACTTC.

The CDR3 region is CASSARRETQYF. CDR3 in DNA: TGTGCCAGCAGCGCTCGTCGGGAGACCCAGTACTTC. V gene TRBV28 combines with J gene TRBJ2-5; D ambiguous. The CDR3 totals 12 residues. Per germline, CDR1 MDHEN and CDR2 SYDVKM. Trimming took off 6 bases at V and 5 bases at J, with 10 bases between the two ends.

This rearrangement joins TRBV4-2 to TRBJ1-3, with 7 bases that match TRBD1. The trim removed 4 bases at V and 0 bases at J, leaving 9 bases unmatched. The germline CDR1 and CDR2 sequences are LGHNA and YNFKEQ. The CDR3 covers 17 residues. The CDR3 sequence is CASSPGGSVRSGNTIYF. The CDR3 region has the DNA TGTGCCAGCAGCCCAGGGGGTTCGGTCCGCTCTGGAAACACCATATATTTT.

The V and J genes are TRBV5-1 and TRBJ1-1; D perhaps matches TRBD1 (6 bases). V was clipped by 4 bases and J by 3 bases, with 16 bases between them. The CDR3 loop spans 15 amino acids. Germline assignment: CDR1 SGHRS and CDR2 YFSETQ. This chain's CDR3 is CASSPSLAGDTEAFF. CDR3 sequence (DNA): TGCGCCAGCAGCCCCTCCCTGGCAGGGGACACTGAAGCTTTCTTT.

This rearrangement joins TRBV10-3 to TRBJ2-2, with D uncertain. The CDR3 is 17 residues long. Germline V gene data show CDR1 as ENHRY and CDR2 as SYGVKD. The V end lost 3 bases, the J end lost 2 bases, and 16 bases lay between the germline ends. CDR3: CAISETNYFINTGELFF. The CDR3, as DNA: TGTGCCATCAGTGAAACCAATTACTTTATTAACACCGGGGAGCTGTTTTTT.

CDR3 amino acids: CASTGGTIEAFF. The CDR3 nucleotides read TGTGCCTCAACAGGAGGGACTATTGAAGCTTTCTTT. The chain employs TRBV12-3 or TRBV12-4 and TRBJ1-1; tentatively, D is TRBD1 (5 bases). V was pared by 11 bases and J by 7 bases, with 17 bases between. The CDR3 runs to 12 residues.

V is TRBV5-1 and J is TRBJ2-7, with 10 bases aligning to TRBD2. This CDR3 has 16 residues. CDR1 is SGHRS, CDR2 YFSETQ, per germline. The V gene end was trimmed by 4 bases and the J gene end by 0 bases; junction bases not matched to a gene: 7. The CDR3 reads CASSPGTSEISYEQYF. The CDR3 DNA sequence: TGCGCCAGCAGCCCGGGGACTAGCGAAATCTCCTACGAGCAGTACTTC.

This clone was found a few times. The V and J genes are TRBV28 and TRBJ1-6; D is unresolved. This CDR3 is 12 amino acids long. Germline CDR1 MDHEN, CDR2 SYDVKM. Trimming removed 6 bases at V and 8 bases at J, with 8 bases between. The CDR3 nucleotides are TGTGCCAGCAGATCCACGGATTCACCCCTCCACTTT. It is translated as CASRSTDSPLHF.

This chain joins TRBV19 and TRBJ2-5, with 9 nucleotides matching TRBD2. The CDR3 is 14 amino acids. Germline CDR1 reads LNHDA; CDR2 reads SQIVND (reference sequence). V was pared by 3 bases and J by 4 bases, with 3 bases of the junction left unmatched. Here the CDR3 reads CASSMGSGRETQYF. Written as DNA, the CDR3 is TGTGCCAGTAGTATGGGTAGCGGGAGAGAGACCCAGTACTTC. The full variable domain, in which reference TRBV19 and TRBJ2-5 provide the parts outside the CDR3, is DGGITQSPKYLFRKEGQNVTLSCEQNLNHDAMYWYRQDPGQGLRLIYYSQIVNDFQKGDIAEGYSVSREKKESFPLTVTSAQKNPTAFYLCASSMGSGRETQYFGPGTRLLVL.

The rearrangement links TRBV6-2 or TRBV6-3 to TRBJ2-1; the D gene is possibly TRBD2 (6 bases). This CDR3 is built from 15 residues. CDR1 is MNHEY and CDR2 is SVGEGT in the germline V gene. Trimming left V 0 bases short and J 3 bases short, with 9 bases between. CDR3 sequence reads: CASSYSSGGYNEQFF. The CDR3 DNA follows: TGTGCCAGCAGTTACTCTAGCGGAGGCTACAATGAGCAGTTCTTC.

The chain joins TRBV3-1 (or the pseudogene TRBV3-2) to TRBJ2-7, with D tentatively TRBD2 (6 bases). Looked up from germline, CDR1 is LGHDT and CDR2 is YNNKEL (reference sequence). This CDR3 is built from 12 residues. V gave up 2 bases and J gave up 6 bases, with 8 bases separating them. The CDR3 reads CASSQRRGEQYF. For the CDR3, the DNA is TGTGCCAGCAGCCAACGGAGGGGCGAGCAGTACTTC.

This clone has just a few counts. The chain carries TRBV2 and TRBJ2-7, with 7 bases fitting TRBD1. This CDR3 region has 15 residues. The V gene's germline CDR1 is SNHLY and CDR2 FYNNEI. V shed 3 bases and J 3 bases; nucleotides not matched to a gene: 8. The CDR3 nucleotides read TGTGCCAGCAGTGATTTGACAGGGAATCTCTACGAGCAGTACTTC. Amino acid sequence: CASSDLTGNLYEQYF.

This CDR3 is CASSQGGRPTEAFF. CDR3 nucleotide sequence: TGTGCCAGCAGCCAAGGGGGGCGCCCCACTGAAGCTTTCTTT. This chain links TRBV3-1 (or the pseudogene TRBV3-2) with TRBJ1-1; D is perhaps TRBD1 (6 bases). CDR1 and CDR2 from the germline V gene are LGHDT and YNNKEL (reference sequence). The CDR3 length is 14 residues. Trimming took 1 base from V and 4 from J, leaving 10 bases between them.

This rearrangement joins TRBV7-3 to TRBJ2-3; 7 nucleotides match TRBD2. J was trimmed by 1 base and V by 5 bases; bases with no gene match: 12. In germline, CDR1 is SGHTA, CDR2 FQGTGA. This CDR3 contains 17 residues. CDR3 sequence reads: CASSPQASGGGTDTQYF. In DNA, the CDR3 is TGTGCCAGCAGCCCCCAGGCTAGCGGAGGGGGCACAGATACGCAGTATTTT.

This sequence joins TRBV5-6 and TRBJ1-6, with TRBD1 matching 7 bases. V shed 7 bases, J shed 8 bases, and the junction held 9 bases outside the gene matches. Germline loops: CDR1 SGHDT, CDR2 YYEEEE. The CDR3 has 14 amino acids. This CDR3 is CASVFRDSDSPLHF. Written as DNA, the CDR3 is TGTGCCAGCGTCTTCCGGGACAGCGATTCACCCCTCCACTTT.

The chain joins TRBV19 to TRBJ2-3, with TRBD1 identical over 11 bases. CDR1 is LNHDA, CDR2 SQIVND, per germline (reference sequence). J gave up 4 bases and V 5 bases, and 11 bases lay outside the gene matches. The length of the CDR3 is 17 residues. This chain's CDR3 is CASSSPPDRGRSDTQYF. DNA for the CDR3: TGTGCCAGTAGTTCACCCCCGGACAGGGGGCGTTCAGATACGCAGTATTTT.